This record covers a single T cell receptor beta chain. Here immunoSEQ multiplex PCR was the method, and the copy in TCRdb shows in-frame clones only, minus some. Of about 2.2 million clones listed, 80% to 95% are singletons. The sample is drawn from a study of shared clonotypes between healthy human individuals. CD45RO-negative cells were positively selected for CCR7, leaving out terminally differentiated effector memory CD45RA+ cells. The V gene's germline CDR1 is SGHTA and CDR2 FQGNSA. This CDR3 spans 16 amino acids. Trimming took 5 bases from V and 5 from J; bases not matched to a gene: 13. Sequencing was carried out using naive CD8+ T cells from PBMCs. The rearrangement links TRBV7-2 to TRBJ2-5; TRBD1 matches at 8 bases. The sequence derives from a man younger than 35 in good health. Some clones in this sample may be carry-over from other donors' samples. CDR3 nucleotides: TGTGCCAGCAGCATAAGACAGGGGTTATGGCGGGAGACCCAGTACTTC. Translated: CASSIRQGLWRETQYF. The full variable domain, with the rest looked up from reference TRBV7-2 and TRBJ2-5, is GAGVSQSPSNKVTEKGKDVELRCDPISGHTALYWYRQSLGQGLEFLIYFQGNSAPDKSGLPSDRFSAERTGGSVSTLTIQRTQQEDSAVYLCASSIRQGLWRETQYFGPGTRLLVL.